This TCR beta chain appears in the sequencing data of a study of shared clonotypes between healthy human individuals. The overall study: Plates per donor: three CD4 naive, three CD4 memory, two CD8 naive, one CD8 memory.

Germline V gene lookup returns CDR1 SEHNR and CDR2 FQNEAQ (reference sequence). V was trimmed by 0 bases and J by 2 bases, leaving 9 bases between them. The CDR3 loop spans 15 amino acids. Of note for this clone: The antigen is undetermined.

Among the donors, all were Caucasian adults who lived in Nashville, Tennessee. Findings of the study overall: The researchers took only blood, and tissue repertoires probably look different. It was observed that 5% to 6% of naive CD4 clonotypes were shared across four donors.

Method: immunoSEQ multiplex PCR; TCRdb's copy keeps in-frame clones and lacks some. The sample contains about 1 million clones, more than 60% of which appear only once. Sequenced sample: memory CD4+ T cells sorted from blood. Sample subset: CD45RA-negative fraction. The chain links TRBV7-9 to TRBJ2-3; D possibly corresponds to TRBD2 (6 bases). This receptor was taken from a young man in good health. CDR3 loop: CASSLASGNTDTQYF. DNA for the CDR3: TGTGCCAGCAGCTTAGCTAGCGGAAACACAGATACGCAGTATTTT.